Given below is one TCR beta chain in context. What it binds is unknown. Primers used in a second PCR of about 6 to 11 cycles were a sample-barcoded 5' primer and a J-beta primer mix. TCRdb passed the 5' RACE reads through MiXCR, listing each CDR3 protein once. The data show around 850,000 distinct CDR3 sequences, with 35% to 40% seen just once and under 15% held by the top ten. These data originate in a study of blood T cells in healthy people across ages. Study-level information: Per two T cells, template switching captured roughly one barcoded beta molecule.

With 5 bases removed from V and 3 bases from J, the gap between germline ends came to 10 bases. CDR1 and CDR2 (germline): DFQATT, SNEGSKA (reference sequence). The CDR3 has 12 residues. General study results and limits: Higher diversity, along with more naive CD4+ cells, distinguished long-lived donors from aged donors. Age brought a roughly linear fall in TCR beta diversity measured per million T cells.

The receptor was derived from a man younger than 30 in good health. The rearrangement joins TRBV20-1 to TRBJ2-5; possibly TRBD1 or TRBD2 for D (5 bases each). Sequencing was carried out using blood. The CDR3 nucleotides read TGCAGTGCTGGGGTGGGGGAAGAGACCCAGTACTTC. Amino acid sequence: CSAGVGEETQYF.